The table lists the clone carrying this T cell receptor beta chain with a few counts. This sample was included in a study of blood T cell repertoires in COVID-19. Produced via immunoSEQ multiplex PCR; TCRdb's table is partial and in-frame only. The table lists approximately 200,000 clones, approximately 80% of them singletons. Participants had their cohort set by participant-reported clinical history. The CDR3 consists of 14 residues. V dropped 1 base and J dropped 6; count of bases not matched to a gene: 6. Germline assignment: CDR1 MGHRA and CDR2 YSYEKL. The chain is built from TRBV4-1 and TRBJ2-7; TRBD1 agrees at 7 bases. Sequencing was done on a sample of PBMCs or T cells enriched from blood (not recorded which). The TCR was taken from a woman aged 40 to 49 with acute COVID-19. DNA of the CDR3: TGCGCCAGCAGCCAAGTACAGGGGATGAGCGAGCAGTACTTC. It encodes CASSQVQGMSEQYF.